Given below is one TCR beta chain in context. Its binding antigen is unknown. The data belong to a study of monozygotic twins with inflammatory bowel disease (dated by TCRdb to the late 2010s). Concerning the study at large: A total of some 28 monozygotic twin pairs were included in the full study, comprising nine German pairs (four IBD-concordant, five IBD-discordant) and 19 IBD-discordant Danish pairs. Disease-associated traits were sought mainly through comparisons between IBD patients and their genetically identical healthy co-twins within discordant pairs. Each individual had, on average, about 151 000 unique TCRalpha sequences and 181 000 unique TCRbeta sequences available for analysis. General conclusions and limits of the study: A decrease in TCRbeta repertoire diversity, as measured by inverse Simpson index, was observed in IBD patients compared with their healthy co-twins. Because patients received different immunosuppressive treatments, the repertoires may have picked up extra background noise and variability between individuals. Fewer clonotypes were shared with other individuals by IBD patients than by healthy twins, most markedly in patients showing signs of disease activity. The results gave no support for a single strong signal or clonotype linked to IBD. Concordant and discordant twins showed no difference in repertoire similarity, possibly because of limited statistical power. Distinction between different T cell subtypes could not be achieved in the analysis.

The germline V gene specifies SNHLY as CDR1 and FYNNEI as CDR2. Reading from cysteine to phenylalanine, the CDR3 counts 14 amino acids. The entry carries no DNA sequence. From each donor, an approximately 2.5 ml peripheral blood sample was collected into PAXgene tubes and kept at -80 degrees C. Without any T cell sorting, total RNA was extracted from whole blood using the PAXgene blood miRNA kit on an automated QIAcube. Peripheral blood from monozygotic twin pairs, either concordant or discordant for inflammatory bowel disease, underwent deep TCRalpha and TCRbeta repertoire profiling that used unique molecular barcoding. For every twin pair, smoking habits were documented, and each individual was categorised as a current, former or never smoker. Library preparation used 5' RACE. For each TCR library, approximately 3.5 ug of total RNA was used. cDNA was synthesized with SMARTScribe reverse transcriptase in eight separate reactions per sample. Unique molecular identifiers containing a 6-nucleotide sample barcode were introduced through template switching during cDNA synthesis. Amplification of TCRalpha and TCRbeta cDNA involved two nested PCRs of approximately 16 and 9 cycles, and each PCR was followed by bead purification. Before amplification, the cDNA was treated with uracil DNA-glycosylase and purified using the QIAquick PCR purification kit. The second PCR was the step at which Illumina TruSeq-compatible adapters and sample-specific barcodes were added. Library quality and concentration were checked on TapeStation and Qubit, and libraries were pooled at around 5.3 ng each. Sequencing of pooled libraries was carried out on an Illumina HiSeq2500 single-index Rapid Run using 2 x 100 bp reads and custom sequencing primers. Under the source paper's analysis protocol: PCR and sequencing errors were corrected by UMI-based consensus assembly using MiGEC version 1.2.6. MiXCR version 2.1.1 was used for V(D)J alignment, clonotype assembly and CDR3 extraction. To normalise gene usage, clonotype sharing and MAIT/NKT TCR abundance, the analysis used the top 1000, 10 000 and 20 000 clonotypes per sample. Diversity was computed as the inverse Simpson index with the vegan R package after downsampling to 27 000 UMIs. Paired Mann-Whitney U tests were applied to discordant twin pairs, and Benjamini-Hochberg correction was used for multiple testing. After the reads were reprocessed by TCRdb, one entry was made per CDR3 protein sequence, with no DNA. The V and J calls follow TCRdb's processing rather than the paper's. The sample's table covers around 40,000 distinct CDR3 sequences. The ten largest clones add up to 5% to 6.5% of the sample.

Sequences were obtained from blood. The chain is assembled from TRBV2 and TRBJ1-4; TCRdb outputs TRBD1, but without DNA this stays unchecked. This clonotype originated in a human donor with ulcerative colitis or Crohn's disease, or a healthy co-twin of an affected twin (not recorded which). Here the CDR3 is given as CASSATGINEKLFF.